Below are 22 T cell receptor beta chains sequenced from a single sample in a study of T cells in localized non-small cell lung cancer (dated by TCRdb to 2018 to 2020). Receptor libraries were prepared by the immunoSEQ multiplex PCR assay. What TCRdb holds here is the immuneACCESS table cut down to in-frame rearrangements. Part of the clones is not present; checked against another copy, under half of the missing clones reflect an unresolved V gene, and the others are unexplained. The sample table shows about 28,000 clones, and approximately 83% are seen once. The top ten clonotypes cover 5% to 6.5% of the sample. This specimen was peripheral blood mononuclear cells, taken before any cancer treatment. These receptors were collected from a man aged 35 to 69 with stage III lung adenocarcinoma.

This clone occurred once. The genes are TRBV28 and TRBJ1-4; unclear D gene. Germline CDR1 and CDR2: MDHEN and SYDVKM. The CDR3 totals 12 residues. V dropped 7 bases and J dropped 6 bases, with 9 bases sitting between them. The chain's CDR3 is CASTVSHEKLFF. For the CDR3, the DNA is TGTGCCAGCACAGTTTCCCATGAAAAACTGTTTTTT.

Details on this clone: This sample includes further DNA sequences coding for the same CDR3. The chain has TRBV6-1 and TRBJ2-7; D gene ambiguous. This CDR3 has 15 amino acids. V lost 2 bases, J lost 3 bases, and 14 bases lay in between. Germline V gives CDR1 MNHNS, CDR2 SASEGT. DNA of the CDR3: TGTGCCAGCAGTGAATCGGCAGGAGCTTTCTACGAGCAGTACTTC. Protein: CASSESAGAFYEQYF.

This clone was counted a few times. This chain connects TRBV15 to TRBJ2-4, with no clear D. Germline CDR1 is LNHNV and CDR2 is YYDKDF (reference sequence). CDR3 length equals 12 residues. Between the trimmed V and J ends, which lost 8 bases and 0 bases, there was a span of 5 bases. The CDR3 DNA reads TGTGCCACCGGTCGAGCCAAAAACATTCAGTACTTC. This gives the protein CATGRAKNIQYF.

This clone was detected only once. CDR3 region: CASSLKETGAGNTIYF. In DNA, the CDR3 is TGCGCCAGCAGCTTGAAGGAGACAGGGGCTGGAAACACCATATATTTT. The V call is TRBV5-1, the J call TRBJ1-3; 8 bases are shared with TRBD1. The germline V gene encodes CDR1 SGHRS and CDR2 YFSETQ. CDR3 length: 16 amino acids. V was pared by 1 base and J by 2 bases, with 5 bases of the junction left unmatched.

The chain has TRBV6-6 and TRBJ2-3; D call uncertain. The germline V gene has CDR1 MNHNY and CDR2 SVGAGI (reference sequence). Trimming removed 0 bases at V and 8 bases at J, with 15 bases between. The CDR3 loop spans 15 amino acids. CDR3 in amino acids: CASSYSRGFESTQYF. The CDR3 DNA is TGTGCCAGCAGTTACTCGCGTGGGTTCGAGAGTACGCAGTATTTT.

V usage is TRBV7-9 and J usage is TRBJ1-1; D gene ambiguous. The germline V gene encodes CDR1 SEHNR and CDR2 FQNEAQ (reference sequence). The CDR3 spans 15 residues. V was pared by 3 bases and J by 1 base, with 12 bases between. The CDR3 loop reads CASSFMGGGNTEAFF. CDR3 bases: TGTGCCAGCAGCTTTATGGGAGGCGGGAACACTGAAGCTTTCTTT.

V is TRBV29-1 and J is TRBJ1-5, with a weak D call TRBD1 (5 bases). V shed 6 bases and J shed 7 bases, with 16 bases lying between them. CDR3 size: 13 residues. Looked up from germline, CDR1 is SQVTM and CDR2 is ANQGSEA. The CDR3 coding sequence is TGCAGCGTGTCGACAGCAACGGGCCAGCCCCAGCATTTT. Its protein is CSVSTATGQPQHF.

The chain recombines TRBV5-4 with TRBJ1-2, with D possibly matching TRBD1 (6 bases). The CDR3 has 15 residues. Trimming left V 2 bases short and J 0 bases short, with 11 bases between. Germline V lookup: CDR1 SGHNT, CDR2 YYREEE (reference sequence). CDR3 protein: CASSLPGHPNYGYTF. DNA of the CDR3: TGTGCCAGCAGCTTACCGGGACACCCTAACTATGGCTACACCTTC.

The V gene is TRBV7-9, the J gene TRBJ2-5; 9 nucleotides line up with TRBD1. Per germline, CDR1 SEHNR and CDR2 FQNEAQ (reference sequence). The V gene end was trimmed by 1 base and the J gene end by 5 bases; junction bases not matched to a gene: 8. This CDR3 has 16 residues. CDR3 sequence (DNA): TGTGCCAGCAGCTTAGGGTTACAGGGGGCGAGTGAGACCCAGTACTTC. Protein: CASSLGLQGASETQYF.

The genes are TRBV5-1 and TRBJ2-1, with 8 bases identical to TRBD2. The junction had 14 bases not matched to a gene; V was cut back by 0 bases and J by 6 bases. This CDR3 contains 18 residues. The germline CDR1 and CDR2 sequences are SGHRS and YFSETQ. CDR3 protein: CASSLGIVSGSKANEQFF. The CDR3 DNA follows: TGCGCCAGCAGCTTGGGTATCGTAAGCGGGAGTAAAGCCAATGAGCAGTTCTTC.

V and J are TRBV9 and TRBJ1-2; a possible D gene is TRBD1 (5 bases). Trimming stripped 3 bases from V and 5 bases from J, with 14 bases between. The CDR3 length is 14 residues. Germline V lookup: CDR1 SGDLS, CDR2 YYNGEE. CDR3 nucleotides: TGTGCCAGCAGCGGCCGGGACCTTTTTTATGGCTACACCTTC. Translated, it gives CASSGRDLFYGYTF.

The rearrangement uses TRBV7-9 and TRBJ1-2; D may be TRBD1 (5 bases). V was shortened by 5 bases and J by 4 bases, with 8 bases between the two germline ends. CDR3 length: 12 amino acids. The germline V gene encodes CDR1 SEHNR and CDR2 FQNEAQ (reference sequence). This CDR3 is CASSRDSYGYTF. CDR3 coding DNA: TGTGCCAGCAGCCGAGACAGCTATGGCTACACCTTC.

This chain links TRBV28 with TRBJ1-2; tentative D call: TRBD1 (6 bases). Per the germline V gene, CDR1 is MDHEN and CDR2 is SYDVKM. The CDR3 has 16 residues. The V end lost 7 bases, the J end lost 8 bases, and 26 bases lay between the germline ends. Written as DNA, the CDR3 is TGTGCCAGCACCGTTGGGGGGCAAAACGGGGGTCGCGGCTACACCTTC. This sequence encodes CASTVGGQNGGRGYTF.

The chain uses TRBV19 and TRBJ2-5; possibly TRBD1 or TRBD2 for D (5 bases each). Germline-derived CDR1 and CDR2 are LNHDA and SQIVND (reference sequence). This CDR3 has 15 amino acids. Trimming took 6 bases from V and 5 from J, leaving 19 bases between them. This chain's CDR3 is CASSDKKRGEETQYF. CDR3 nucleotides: TGTGCCAGTAGCGACAAGAAACGAGGGGAGGAGACCCAGTACTTC.

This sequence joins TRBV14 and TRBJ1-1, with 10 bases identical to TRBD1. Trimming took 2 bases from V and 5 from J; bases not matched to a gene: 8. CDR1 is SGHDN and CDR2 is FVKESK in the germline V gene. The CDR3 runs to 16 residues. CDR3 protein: CASSQWGTGERTEAFF. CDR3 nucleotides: TGTGCCAGCAGCCAATGGGGGACAGGGGAGAGGACTGAAGCTTTCTTT.

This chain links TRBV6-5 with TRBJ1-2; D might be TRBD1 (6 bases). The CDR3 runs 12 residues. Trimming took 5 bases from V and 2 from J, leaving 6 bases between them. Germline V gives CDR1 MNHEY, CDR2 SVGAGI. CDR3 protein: CASSQGNYGYTF. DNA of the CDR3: TGTGCCAGCAGTCAGGGGAACTATGGCTACACCTTC.

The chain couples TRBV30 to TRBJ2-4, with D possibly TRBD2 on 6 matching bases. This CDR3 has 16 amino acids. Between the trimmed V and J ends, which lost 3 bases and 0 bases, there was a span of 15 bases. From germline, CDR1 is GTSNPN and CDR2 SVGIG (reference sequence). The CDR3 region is CAWSGGTSLAKNIQYF. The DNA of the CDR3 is TGTGCCTGGAGCGGCGGGACTTCTCTAGCCAAAAACATTCAGTACTTC.

This CDR3 is CASSFEEWGEQYF. CDR3 sequence (DNA): TGTGCCAGCAGCTTTGAGGAATGGGGCGAGCAGTACTTC. The J gene is TRBJ2-7, the V gene TRBV5-4; D gene ambiguous. CDR1 and CDR2 from the germline V gene are SGHNT and YYREEE (reference sequence). The germline V and J ends were trimmed by 2 bases and 6 bases, with 12 bases remaining between them. The CDR3 covers 13 residues.

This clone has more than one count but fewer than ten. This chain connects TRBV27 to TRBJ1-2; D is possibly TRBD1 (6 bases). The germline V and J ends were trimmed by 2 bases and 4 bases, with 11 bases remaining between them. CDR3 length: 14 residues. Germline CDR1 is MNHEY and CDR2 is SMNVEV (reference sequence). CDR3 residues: CASSLGAGVYGYTF. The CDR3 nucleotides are TGTGCCAGCAGTTTAGGGGCAGGGGTCTATGGCTACACCTTC.

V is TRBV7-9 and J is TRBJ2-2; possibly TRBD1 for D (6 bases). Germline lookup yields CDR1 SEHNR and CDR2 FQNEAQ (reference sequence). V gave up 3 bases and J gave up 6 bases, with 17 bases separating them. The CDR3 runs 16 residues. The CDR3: CASSFLGATTPGELFF. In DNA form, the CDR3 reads TGTGCCAGCAGCTTTTTGGGGGCAACAACTCCCGGGGAGCTGTTTTTT.

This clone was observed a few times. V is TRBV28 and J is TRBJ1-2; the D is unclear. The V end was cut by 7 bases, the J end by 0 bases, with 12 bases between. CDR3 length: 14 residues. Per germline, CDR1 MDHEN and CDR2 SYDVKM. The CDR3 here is CASTQGRANYGYTF. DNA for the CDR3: TGTGCCAGCACCCAAGGACGGGCTAACTATGGCTACACCTTC.

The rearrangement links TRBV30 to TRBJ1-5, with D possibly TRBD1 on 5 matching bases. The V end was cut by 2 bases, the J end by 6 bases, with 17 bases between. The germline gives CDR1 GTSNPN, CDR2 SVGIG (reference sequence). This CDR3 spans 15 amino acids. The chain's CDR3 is CAWSTSRREGQPQHF. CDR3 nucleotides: TGTGCCTGGAGTACATCGCGCAGGGAAGGTCAGCCCCAGCATTTT.